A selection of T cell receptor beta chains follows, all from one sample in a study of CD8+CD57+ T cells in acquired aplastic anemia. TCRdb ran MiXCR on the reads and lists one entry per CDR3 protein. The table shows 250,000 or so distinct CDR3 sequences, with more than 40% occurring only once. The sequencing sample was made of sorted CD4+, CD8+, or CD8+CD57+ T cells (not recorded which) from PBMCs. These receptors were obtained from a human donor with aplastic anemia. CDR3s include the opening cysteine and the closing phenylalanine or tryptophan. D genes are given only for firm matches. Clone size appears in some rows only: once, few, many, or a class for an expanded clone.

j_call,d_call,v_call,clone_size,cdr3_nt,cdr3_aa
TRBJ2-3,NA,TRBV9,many,TGTGCCAGCAGCGAAGAAGTTGCGTCGGGCACAGATACGCAGTATTTT,CASSEEVASGTDTQYF
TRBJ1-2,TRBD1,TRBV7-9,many,TGTGCCAGCAGGCCGCCCGGGACAGCGCTTAACTATGGCTACACCTTC,CASRPPGTALNYGYTF
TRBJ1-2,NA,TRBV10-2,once,TGCGCCAGCAGTCCCGAGGCCGCTAACTATGGCTACACCTTC,CASSPEAANYGYTF
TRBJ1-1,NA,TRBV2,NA,TGTGCCAGCAGTGAAGCTAGGAAAGCTTTCTTT,CASSEARKAFF
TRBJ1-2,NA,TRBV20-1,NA,TGCAGTGCTAGAGATCCCCAGAGTGCTAACTATGGCTACACCTTC,CSARDPQSANYGYTF
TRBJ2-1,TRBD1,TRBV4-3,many,TGCGCCAGCAGCCAAGATTGGGACAGTTCTCGCAATGAGCAGTTCTTC,CASSQDWDSSRNEQFF
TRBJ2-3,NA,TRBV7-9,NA,TGTGCCAGCAGCCCGGATCGCTTTTCCGATACGCAGTATTTT,CASSPDRFSDTQYF
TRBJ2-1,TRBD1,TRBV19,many,TGTGCCAGTAGTATAGGGACAGGGGTCGATGAGCAGTTCTTC,CASSIGTGVDEQFF
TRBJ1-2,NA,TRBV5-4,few,TGTGCCAGCAACCTTGACAGAAGCTATGGCTACACCTTC,CASNLDRSYGYTF
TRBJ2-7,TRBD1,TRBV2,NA,TGTGCCAGCAGTGACCGTGGCAGGGGGCACTACGAGCAGTACTTC,CASSDRGRGHYEQYF
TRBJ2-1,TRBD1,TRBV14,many,TGTGCCAGCAGCCAGGGGGACAGGACAAATTTTGACAATGAGCAGTTCTTC,CASSQGDRTNFDNEQFF
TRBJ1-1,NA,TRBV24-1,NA,TGTGCCACCAGTGATGGACAGTACACTGAAGCTTTCTTT,CATSDGQYTEAFF
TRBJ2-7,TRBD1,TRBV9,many,TGTGCCAGCAGCAGAGGACAGGGGGCCTCCTACGAGCAGTACTTC,CASSRGQGASYEQYF
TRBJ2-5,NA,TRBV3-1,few,TGTGCCAGCAGCCAAGGTGGTCGCCAGGAGACCCAGTACTTC,CASSQGGRQETQYF
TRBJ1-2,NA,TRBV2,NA,TGTGCCACCAGTGCCTTGACAGGTGATGGCTATGGCTACACCTTC,CATSALTGDGYGYTF
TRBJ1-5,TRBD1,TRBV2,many,TGTGCCAGCGCCACAGGGGTGGGCCAGCCCCAGCATTTT,CASATGVGQPQHF
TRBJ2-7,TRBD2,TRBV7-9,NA,TGTGCCAGCAGCTTAGCTAGCGGGAGGCACCACGAGCAGTACTTC,CASSLASGRHHEQYF
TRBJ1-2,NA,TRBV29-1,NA,TGCAGCGCCGGACATACCGGTGGCTACACCTTC,CSAGHTGGYTF
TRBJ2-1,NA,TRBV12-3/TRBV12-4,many,TGTGCCAGCAGGACCGGACGAGGCCGCAACCACCGTGACCCCTCCTACAATGAGCAGTTCTTC,CASRTGRGRNHRDPSYNEQFF
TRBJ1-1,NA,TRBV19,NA,TGTGCCAGTAGTCCTCGGACAGTAACGGCTTTCTTT,CASSPRTVTAFF
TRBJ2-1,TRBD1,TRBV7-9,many,TGTGCCAGCCGACAGGGTAACAATGAGCAGTTCTTC,CASRQGNNEQFF
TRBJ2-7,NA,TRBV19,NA,TGTGCCAGTAGTATAGGTCTAGCGAACCACGAGCAGTACTTC,CASSIGLANHEQYF
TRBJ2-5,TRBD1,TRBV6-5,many,TGTGCCAGCAGTAAGCTGAGGGACAGCTTCCAAGAGACCCAGTACTTC,CASSKLRDSFQETQYF
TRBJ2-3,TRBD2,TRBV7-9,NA,TGTGCCATCACTAGCGGGGGCACAGATACGCAGTATTTT,CAITSGGTDTQYF
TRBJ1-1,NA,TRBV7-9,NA,TGTGCCAGCAGCTCCCTCGGCAGTTTGAACACTGAAGCTTTCTTT,CASSSLGSLNTEAFF
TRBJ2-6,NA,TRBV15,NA,TGTGCCACCAGGTTCTCTGGGGCCAACGTCCTGACTTTC,CATRFSGANVLTF
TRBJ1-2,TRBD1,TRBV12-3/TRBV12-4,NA,TGTGCCAGCAGTTACGAGCGACAGGGAAATGGCTACACCTTC,CASSYERQGNGYTF
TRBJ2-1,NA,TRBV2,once,TGTGCCAGCAGCCCCGGGCAGCAGTTCTTC,CASSPGQQFF